One and the same sample provided the 25 T cell receptor beta chains below, sequenced in a study of beta chain features in type 1 diabetes. Reverse transcribing all isolated RNA meant expressed TCRB transcripts were sequenced. The repertoire was sequenced with immunoSEQ multiplex PCR; TCRdb's copy has only in-frame clones and lacks some. The sample includes 900,000 or so clones, 15% to 20% of them seen just once. The sample was naive CD4+ T cells from blood. The source of these receptors is a woman under 30 in good health.

V and J are TRBV9 and TRBJ2-4; D may match TRBD1 or TRBD2 (5 bases each). Between the trimmed V and J ends, which lost 0 bases and 3 bases, there was a span of 10 bases. This CDR3 is 15 amino acids long. Germline V gene lookup returns CDR1 SGDLS and CDR2 YYNGEE. CDR3 loop: CASSVGGSDKNIQYF. In nucleotides, the CDR3 is TGTGCCAGCAGCGTAGGGGGGTCGGACAAAAACATTCAGTACTTC.

This clone was picked up a small number of times. The gene calls are TRBV9 and TRBJ2-5; no clear D. Trimming shortened V by 2 bases and J by 0 bases, and 11 bases separated the two germline ends. The germline V gene has CDR1 SGDLS and CDR2 YYNGEE. This CDR3 comprises 15 residues. In DNA form, the CDR3 reads TGTGCCAGCAGCGTTCGTGGCGGCCACCAAGAGACCCAGTACTTC. Translated, it gives CASSVRGGHQETQYF.

This chain links TRBV7-2 with TRBJ1-2; 9 nucleotides agree with TRBD1. Trimming cost V 5 bases and J 4 bases; bases outside gene matches: 2. Germline V lookup: CDR1 SGHTA, CDR2 FQGNSA. The CDR3 covers 13 residues. Here the CDR3 reads CASSVDRGYGYTF. The CDR3 DNA reads TGTGCCAGCAGCGTGGACAGGGGCTATGGCTACACCTTC.

This clone occurred once. The rearrangement joins TRBV7-2 to TRBJ2-7, with 7 bases aligning to TRBD2. V shed 4 bases, J shed 2 bases, and the junction held 5 bases outside the gene matches. The CDR3 runs 14 residues. Germline V gene lookup returns CDR1 SGHTA and CDR2 FQGNSA. Here the CDR3 DNA reads TGTGCCAGCAGCTCCCTGCGGGGGACCTACGAGCAGTACTTC. Translating it yields CASSSLRGTYEQYF.

CDR3 protein: CATSRDRRGTGTYSNQPQHF. The CDR3 region has the DNA TGTGCCACCAGCAGAGATCGGCGGGGGACAGGGACTTATAGCAATCAGCCCCAGCATTTT. The chain links TRBV15 to TRBJ1-5, with 9 positions matching TRBD1. There are 20 residues in the CDR3. With 0 bases clipped from V and 0 bases from J, the junction kept 12 bases outside the gene matches. In germline, CDR1 is LNHNV, CDR2 YYDKDF (reference sequence).

The chain is built from TRBV4-2 and TRBJ2-5, with D hard to call. The J call may be in error: the DNA end matches TRBJ2-7 better. From germline, CDR1 is LGHNA and CDR2 YNFKEQ. This CDR3 spans 16 amino acids. The CDR3 spells CASSQGKGSPLYEQYF. CDR3 sequence (DNA): TGTGCCAGCAGCCAAGGCAAGGGCAGCCCGCTCTACGAGCAGTACTTC.

Only one count was recorded for this clone. The gene calls are TRBV10-3 and TRBJ1-2; weak D call: TRBD1 (5 bases). The length of the CDR3 is 17 residues. V was pared by 3 bases and J by 1 base, with 18 bases between. CDR1 is ENHRY, CDR2 SYGVKD, per germline. Here the CDR3 reads CAISERVMGQDNYGYTF. Here the CDR3 DNA reads TGTGCCATCAGTGAACGGGTAATGGGGCAGGATAACTATGGCTACACCTTC.

CDR3 in amino acids: CASSTSSSRGPYEQYF. CDR3 sequence (DNA): TGTGCCAGCAGCACGTCCTCTTCCAGGGGACCCTACGAGCAGTACTTC. V usage is TRBV5-4 and J usage is TRBJ2-7; the D gene is possibly TRBD1 (6 bases). Germline-derived CDR1 and CDR2 are SGHNT and YYREEE (reference sequence). V shed 4 bases and J shed 2 bases, with 19 bases lying between them. This CDR3 has 16 amino acids.

This clone has a handful of counts. The chain is built from TRBV29-1 and TRBJ2-1, with 8 nucleotides matching TRBD2. CDR3 size: 14 residues. Germline-derived CDR1 and CDR2 are SQVTM and ANQGSEA. Losses at the gene ends were 5 bases for V and 3 bases for J; bases not matched to a gene: 6. The CDR3 DNA reads TGCAGCGTTAAAGCGGGAGTTTACTACAATGAGCAGTTCTTC. Its protein is CSVKAGVYYNEQFF.

This clone turned up a few times. The CDR3, as DNA: TGTGCCAGCAGTTACTCGATCGGGAGGGGGTATGAGCAGTTCTTC. It encodes CASSYSIGRGYEQFF. The rearrangement uses TRBV6-5 and TRBJ2-1; 8 bases are a match to TRBD2. The CDR3 consists of 15 residues. J gave up 8 bases and V 0 bases, and 6 bases lay outside the gene matches. CDR1 MNHEY and CDR2 SVGAGI come from the germline V gene.

The chain has TRBV11-1 and TRBJ2-5, with D uncertain. The length of the CDR3 is 14 residues. V gave up 5 bases and J gave up 3 bases, with 13 bases separating them. Looked up from germline, CDR1 is SGHAT and CDR2 is FQDESV (reference sequence). The CDR3 DNA follows: TGTGCCAGCAGCCCCCGAGGACGGAAAGAGACCCAGTACTTC. It specifies CASSPRGRKETQYF.

The gene calls are TRBV4-3 and TRBJ2-1; TRBD2 matches 9 bases. CDR1 LGHNA and CDR2 YSLEER come from the germline V gene. CDR3 length: 16 residues. V was pared by 1 base and J by 7 bases, with 8 bases of the junction left unmatched. Here the CDR3 DNA reads TGCGCCAGCAGCCAAGGGTTAGCGGGAGCTGGTAATGAGCAGTTCTTC. Translation: CASSQGLAGAGNEQFF.

CDR3 DNA sequence: TGCGCCAGCAGCTCGCAAGTACTAGCGTCGGGAAGTAATGAGCAGTTCTTC. It codes for CASSSQVLASGSNEQFF. This sequence joins TRBV5-1 and TRBJ2-1, with TRBD2 matching 7 bases. Germline V CDR1 and CDR2: SGHRS, YFSETQ. V shed 3 bases and J 7 bases; nucleotides not matched to a gene: 16. There are 17 residues in the CDR3.

The chain links TRBV29-1 to TRBJ2-1; D possibly corresponds to TRBD2 (6 bases). V lost 7 bases, J lost 10 bases, and 11 bases lay in between. The length of the CDR3 is 10 residues. Germline lookup yields CDR1 SQVTM and CDR2 ANQGSEA. CDR3 region: CSAGVGEQFF. Here the CDR3 DNA reads TGCAGCGCGGGAGTCGGGGAGCAGTTCTTC.

This clone was counted a few times. DNA for the CDR3: TGTGCCAGTACGTGGGGGACGGGACAGGGGAAGACCCAGTACTTC. This translates into CASTWGTGQGKTQYF. The chain joins TRBV7-9 to TRBJ2-5, with 10 bases matching TRBD1. Germline V lookup: CDR1 SEHNR, CDR2 FQNEAQ (reference sequence). The CDR3 totals 15 residues. The V segment lost 9 bases and the J segment 6 bases; nucleotides outside the gene matches: 13.

This sequence joins TRBV7-6 and TRBJ2-3; TRBD1 aligns across 9 bases. The junction had 2 bases not matched to a gene; V was cut back by 5 bases and J by 5 bases. The CDR3 covers 13 residues. CDR1 is SGHVS, CDR2 FNYEAQ, per germline. CDR3 loop: CASSQDRGDTQYF. In DNA form, the CDR3 reads TGTGCCAGCAGCCAGGACAGGGGAGATACGCAGTATTTT.

The chain recombines TRBV18 with TRBJ2-7; D may be TRBD1 (6 bases). CDR3 length: 15 amino acids. V was shortened by 3 bases and J by 2 bases, with 14 bases between the two germline ends. Germline V gene sequence: CDR1 KGHSH, CDR2 LQKENI. CDR3: CASSPGQPSTYEQYF. CDR3 nucleotides: TGTGCCAGCTCACCCGGACAGCCCTCCACCTACGAGCAGTACTTC.

This chain links TRBV28 with TRBJ2-7; TRBD1 might be the D (5 bases). Trimming removed 2 bases at V and 9 bases at J, with 20 bases between. CDR1 and CDR2 (germline): MDHEN, SYDVKM. CDR3 length: 15 amino acids. The chain's CDR3 is CASSLIGRESNGQYF. The CDR3 region has the DNA TGTGCCAGCAGTTTAATTGGCAGGGAAAGCAACGGGCAGTACTTC.

This chain joins TRBV5-8 and TRBJ1-2; TRBD1 might be the D (6 bases). CDR1 is SGHTS and CDR2 is YDEGEE in the germline V gene. The germline V and J ends were trimmed by 4 bases and 4 bases, with 14 bases remaining between them. The CDR3 consists of 14 residues. This CDR3 reads CASSPTGLGYGYTF. As DNA, the CDR3 is TGTGCCAGCAGCCCGACAGGCCTTGGCTATGGCTACACCTTC.

This clone appeared a few times. This same CDR3 is encoded by further DNA sequences in the sample. The chain couples TRBV7-3 to TRBJ2-1; D ambiguous. The V end was cut by 6 bases, the J end by 7 bases, with 7 bases between. This CDR3 contains 11 residues. Looked up from germline, CDR1 is SGHTA and CDR2 is FQGTGA. CDR3 amino acids: CASSSGNEQFF. In DNA form, the CDR3 reads TGTGCCAGCAGTAGTGGGAATGAGCAGTTCTTC.

The genes are TRBV2 and TRBJ2-3; 8 bases fit TRBD1. V shed 6 bases and J 4 bases; nucleotides not matched to a gene: 3. The CDR3 spans 13 residues. Germline-derived CDR1 and CDR2 are SNHLY and FYNNEI. The CDR3 DNA reads as TGTGCCAGCAGATCGACAGGGGCAGATACGCAGTATTTT. Protein sequence: CASRSTGADTQYF.

This clone has ten or more counts. The chain joins TRBV21-1 to TRBJ1-2. TRBV21-1 is deemed a pseudogene. The CDR3 extends over 12 amino acids. The DNA for the CDR3 is TGTGCCAGCAAGACTCCTAACTATGGCTACACCTTC. It codes for CASKTPNYGYTF.

V is TRBV28 and J is TRBJ1-2; D not certain. The CDR3 totals 11 residues. V lost 3 bases and J lost 6, with 5 bases in between. Germline V gives CDR1 MDHEN, CDR2 SYDVKM. The CDR3 region has the DNA TGTGCCAGCAGTTTCCGTCATGGCTACACCTTC. Its translation is CASSFRHGYTF.

The V gene is TRBV19, the J gene TRBJ1-6; 8 bases map to TRBD1. CDR3 length equals 14 residues. V lost 6 bases and J lost 10; bases outside the gene matches: 8. The germline V gene has CDR1 LNHDA and CDR2 SQIVND (reference sequence). The CDR3 region is CASSPDRVGSPLHF. DNA for the CDR3: TGTGCCAGTAGCCCGGACAGGGTCGGCTCACCCCTCCACTTT.

The CDR3 reads CASSATHSGNTIYF. CDR3 nucleotides: TGTGCCAGCAGCGCGACACACTCTGGAAACACCATATATTTT. This rearrangement joins TRBV5-6 to TRBJ1-3; D is ambiguous. The CDR3 loop spans 14 amino acids. Trimming removed 4 bases from V and 0 bases from J, with 8 bases in between. Germline CDR1 SGHDT, CDR2 YYEEEE.